This T cell receptor beta chain originates from a study of shared clonotypes between healthy human individuals. At the level of the study: Three CD4 naive, three CD4 memory, two CD8 naive and one CD8 memory plate were used per donor. Overall study findings and caveats: Around 5% was the fraction of naive CD4 clonotypes found shared across a few donors.

Clones were sequenced by immunoSEQ multiplex PCR, and TCRdb holds only the in-frame ones, with some missing. The sample yields about 2.1 million clones, around 93% seen once. V was clipped by 4 bases and J by 7 bases; unmatched bases: 8. Germline V gene lookup returns CDR1 SGHRS and CDR2 YFSETQ. The CDR3 sequence is 14 residues long. In regard to this clone: What it recognizes is unknown.

CD45RO negativity and positive selection for CCR7 defined naive CD8 cells, a population that excluded terminally differentiated effector memory CD45RA+ cells. The source is a young man in good health. Some clones in this sample may be carry-over from other donors' samples. The V gene is TRBV5-1, the J gene TRBJ2-1; 7 bases are shared with TRBD2. Source material: naive CD8+ T cells from PBMCs. This chain's CDR3 is CASSPVSGRNEQFF. In DNA, the CDR3 is TGCGCCAGCAGCCCTGTTAGCGGGCGGAATGAGCAGTTCTTC.